The rows below give T cell receptor beta chains drawn from one sample of a study of identifying expanded T cells in peripheral blood. Measured with immunoSEQ multiplex PCR; TCRdb has only the in-frame clones, and not every one. The sample holds 90,000 to 110,000 clones, about nine tenths seen once. Sequencing input: blood. The source of these receptors is a person aged 18 to 75 in good health. Each CDR3 is given with its conserved first and last residue. D genes are given only for firm matches. The size of a clone is reported for some rows only, either as once, few or many, or as a class for expanded clones.

d_gene	j_gene	abundance	v_gene	CDR3nt	CDR3aa
NA	TRBJ2-2	NA	TRBV7-9	TGTGCCAGCAGCTTAGGGGGCGCGTATGGCGGGGAGCTGTTTTTT	CASSLGGAYGGELFF
NA	TRBJ2-6	NA	TRBV6-1	TGTGCCAGCAGTGGGGCGACCTCTGGGGCCAACGTCCTGACTTTC	CASSGATSGANVLTF
NA	TRBJ2-1	few	TRBV28	TGTGCCAGCACCCAGTTTCCCTCCTACAATGAGCAGTTCTTC	CASTQFPSYNEQFF
NA	TRBJ2-5	NA	TRBV6-1	TGTGCCAGCAGTGCCGAAGGGGTGACCCAGTACTTC	CASSAEGVTQYF
NA	TRBJ1-1	NA	TRBV5-6	TGTGCCAGCAGCTTGGGTTCTGGACCGTATGGGACTGAAGCTTTCTTT	CASSLGSGPYGTEAFF
TRBD1	TRBJ2-5	NA	TRBV25-1	TGTGCCAGCAACTGGGACAGGGGAGAGACCCAGTACTTC	CASNWDRGETQYF
NA	TRBJ2-7	few	TRBV9	TGTGCCAGCAGCGTAGGGGTGGGAGTAGTCGACGAGCAGTACTTC	CASSVGVGVVDEQYF
NA	TRBJ2-1	NA	TRBV21-1	TGTGCCAGCAGCAAAGGGACAGGGGGTAATGAGCAGTTCTTC	CASSKGTGGNEQFF
TRBD2	TRBJ2-5	NA	TRBV7-6	TGTGCCAGCAGCTTAGACGCGGGGGGACTAGCGGTCCAAGAGACCCAGTACTTC	CASSLDAGGLAVQETQYF
NA	TRBJ2-1	NA	TRBV7-9	TGTGCCAGCAGCTCCGACCCTCAGAGTTCCTACAATGAGCAGTTCTTC	CASSSDPQSSYNEQFF
NA	TRBJ2-7	NA	TRBV30	TGTGCCTGGAGCGTTGGGTACGAGCAGTACTTC	CAWSVGYEQYF
TRBD2	TRBJ2-1	once	TRBV7-9	TGTGCCAGCAGCTCATCGCCGGGACTAGCGGGGCTCTCCTACAATGAGCAGTTCTTC	CASSSSPGLAGLSYNEQFF
TRBD1	TRBJ2-7	NA	TRBV11-2	TGTGCCAGCAGCTCTCTGAGGGGACAGGGCACCTACGAGCAGTACTTC	CASSSLRGQGTYEQYF
TRBD1	TRBJ1-1	NA	TRBV7-9	TGTGCCAGCAGCCAGGGGGGGAACACTGAAGCTTTCTTT	CASSQGGNTEAFF